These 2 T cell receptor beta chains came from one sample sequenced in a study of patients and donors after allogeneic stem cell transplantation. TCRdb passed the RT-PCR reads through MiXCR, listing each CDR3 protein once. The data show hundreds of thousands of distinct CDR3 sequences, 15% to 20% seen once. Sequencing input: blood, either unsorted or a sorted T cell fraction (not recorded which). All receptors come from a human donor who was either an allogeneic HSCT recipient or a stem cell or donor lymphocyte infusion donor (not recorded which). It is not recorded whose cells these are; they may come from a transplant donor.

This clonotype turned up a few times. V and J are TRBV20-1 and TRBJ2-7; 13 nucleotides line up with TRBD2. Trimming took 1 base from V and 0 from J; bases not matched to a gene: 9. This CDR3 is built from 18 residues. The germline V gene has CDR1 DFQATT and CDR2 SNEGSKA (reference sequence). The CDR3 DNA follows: TGCAGTGCTAGAGCTAGCTCGGGACTAGCGGGGCCCTCCTACGAGCAGTACTTC. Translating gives CSARASSGLAGPSYEQYF.

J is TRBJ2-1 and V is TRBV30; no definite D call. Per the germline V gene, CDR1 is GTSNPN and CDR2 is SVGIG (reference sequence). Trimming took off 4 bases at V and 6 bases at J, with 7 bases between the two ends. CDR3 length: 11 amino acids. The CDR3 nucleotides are TGTGCCTGGAAGACCCGCAATGAGCAGTTCTTC. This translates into CAWKTRNEQFF.